This T cell receptor beta chain was captured by sequencing in a study of T cells in localized non-small cell lung cancer. The CDR3 has 13 residues. Trimming removed 0 bases from V and 2 bases from J, with 4 bases in between. From germline, CDR1 is SGHAT and CDR2 FQNNGV. Repertoires were generated with immunoSEQ multiplex PCR, while TCRdb's copy carries only in-frame clones and drops some. The profile covers tens of thousands of clones, with roughly 90% appearing a single time and about 20% taken by the ten largest. The chain joins TRBV11-2 to TRBJ1-1, with no clear D. The origin of this receptor is a man aged 35 to 70 with stage I squamous cell lung carcinoma. The sample consisted of peripheral blood, taken before any cancer treatment. CDR3 coding DNA: TGTGCCAGCAGCTTAGAGAGAAACACTGAAGCTTTCTTT. It codes for CASSLERNTEAFF.